The 2 T cell receptor beta chains below come from one sample, sequenced in a study of CD8+CD57+ T cells in acquired aplastic anemia. Whoever was chosen for sequencing had shown CD8+CD57+ cell expansion by flow cytometry. Genomic DNA served as template for TCR beta VDJ and CDR3 profiling. TCRdb fed the reads into MiXCR, producing one record per CDR3 protein. The sample holds 180,000 or so distinct CDR3 sequences, 47% seen once. The sequenced sample was sorted CD4+, CD8+, or CD8+CD57+ T cells (not recorded which) from PBMCs. The receptors here all came from a human donor with aplastic anemia.

Remarks on this clonotype: Because the CDR3's place on the DNA is in doubt, the DNA is left out and the CDR3 is given as listed by TCRdb. CDR3 loop: CATCSARDAQSQSQYF. V is TRBV15 and J is TRBJ2-5; the listed D gene, TRBD2, was not tested against the DNA. Germline CDR1 and CDR2: LNHNV and YYDKDF (reference sequence). The CDR3 is 16 residues long, counting both termini.

This clonotype has more than one count but fewer than ten. The chain employs TRBV2 and TRBJ1-1, with D unresolved. The germline CDR1 and CDR2 sequences are SNHLY and FYNNEI. V lost 8 bases and J lost 1, with 11 bases in between. There are 13 residues in the CDR3. Written as DNA, the CDR3 is TGTGCCAGCTCTATCCAGCCGAACACTGAAGCTTTCTTT. It specifies CASSIQPNTEAFF.